In its sample, the clone carrying this T cell receptor (beta chain) was seen a few times. Its antigen is still unknown. This sample is drawn from a study of T-cell reconstitution after alpha-beta-depleted transplantation in children. Preparation of the TCRbeta library was carried out with unique molecular identifiers. TCRdb re-analysed the PCR reads in MiXCR, keeping a single row per CDR3 protein. The sample shows about 830,000 distinct CDR3 sequences, 16% of them seen only once. CDR3 length equals 17 residues. CDR1 KGHDR and CDR2 SFDVKD come from the germline V gene. Trimming took off 1 base at V and 1 base at J, with 15 bases between the two ends. Study results and caveats: Several hundred graft clones that had expanded were reportedly the source of alpha-beta T cells about two months after transplant. Newly made T cells mostly supplied T-cell counts and diversity one year after transplant.

This specimen consisted of PBMCs, mostly from graft donor cells, obtained 360 days after TCRalphabeta/CD19-depleted stem cell transplant. This sequence was found in a male patient between 10 and 17 years old who had a stem cell transplant for acute lymphoblastic leukemia, so the T cells may come from the graft donor. The chain uses TRBV24-1 and TRBJ1-1; D is possibly TRBD1 (5 bases). The DNA for the CDR3 is TGTGCCACCAGTGATTTTAGCAGGGAAATTGGGAACACTGAAGCTTTCTTT. It translates to CATSDFSREIGNTEAFF.